This T cell receptor (beta chain) was retrieved from a study of blood T cell repertoires in COVID-19. This CDR3 region has 14 residues. Trimming removed 6 bases at V and 0 bases at J, with 11 bases between. Germline values: CDR1 LNHDA, CDR2 SQIVND (reference sequence). This clone was picked up one time. Some clones are missing from TCRdb's copy, which holds only in-frame ones; the method was immunoSEQ multiplex PCR. This table has roughly 190,000 clones, approximately 92% appearing once. The receptor was isolated from a man between 45 and 60 years old with acute or convalescent COVID-19. The V call is TRBV19, the J call TRBJ2-5; D is unresolved. The sequenced sample consisted of peripheral blood. CDR3 amino acids: CASRRSVYQETQYF. The CDR3 region has the DNA TGTGCCAGTAGGCGATCTGTTTACCAAGAGACCCAGTACTTC. Together with reference TRBV19 and TRBJ2-5, the CDR3 gives the full variable domain: DGGITQSPKYLFRKEGQNVTLSCEQNLNHDAMYWYRQDPGQGLRLIYYSQIVNDFQKGDIAEGYSVSREKKESFPLTVTSAQKNPTAFYLCASRRSVYQETQYFGPGTRLLVL.